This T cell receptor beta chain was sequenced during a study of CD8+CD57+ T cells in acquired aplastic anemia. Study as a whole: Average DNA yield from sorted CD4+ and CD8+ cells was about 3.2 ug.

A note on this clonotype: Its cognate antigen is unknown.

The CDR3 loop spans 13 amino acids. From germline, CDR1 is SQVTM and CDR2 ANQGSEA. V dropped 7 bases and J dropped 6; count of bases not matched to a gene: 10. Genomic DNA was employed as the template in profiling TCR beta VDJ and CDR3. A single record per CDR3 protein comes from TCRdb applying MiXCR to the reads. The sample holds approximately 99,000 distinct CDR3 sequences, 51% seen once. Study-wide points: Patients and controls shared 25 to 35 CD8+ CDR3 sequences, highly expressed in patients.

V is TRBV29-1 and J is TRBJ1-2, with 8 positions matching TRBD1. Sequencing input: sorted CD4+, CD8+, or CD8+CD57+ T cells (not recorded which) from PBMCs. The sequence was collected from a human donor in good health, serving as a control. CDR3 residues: CSASQPGGHGYTF. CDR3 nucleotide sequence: TGCAGCGCCTCACAGCCAGGGGGCCATGGCTACACCTTC.